This TCR beta chain is from a study of cytomegalovirus exposure and HLA in healthy donors. The PCR made use of 60 Vbeta and 13 Jbeta primers. Sequencing used immunoSEQ multiplex PCR; TCRdb keeps in-frame clones, though not all of them. The sample lists 180,000 or so clones; 70% to 90% were seen once. Germline values: CDR1 LNHDA, CDR2 SQIVND (reference sequence). This CDR3 comprises 13 residues. V was clipped by 5 bases and J by 1 base, with 9 bases between them. This clone was counted only a few times. The source is a man aged 18 to 29 in good health and CMV-seropositive. This chain uses TRBV19 with TRBJ2-7; D might be TRBD1 (7 bases). Sample: PBMCs. CDR3 coding DNA: TGTGCCAGTAGTGCGGGACAGTCCTACGAGCAGTACTTC. Translation: CASSAGQSYEQYF. Variable domain in full (rest from reference TRBV19 and TRBJ2-7): DGGITQSPKYLFRKEGQNVTLSCEQNLNHDAMYWYRQDPGQGLRLIYYSQIVNDFQKGDIAEGYSVSREKKESFPLTVTSAQKNPTAFYLCASSAGQSYEQYFGPGTRLTVT.